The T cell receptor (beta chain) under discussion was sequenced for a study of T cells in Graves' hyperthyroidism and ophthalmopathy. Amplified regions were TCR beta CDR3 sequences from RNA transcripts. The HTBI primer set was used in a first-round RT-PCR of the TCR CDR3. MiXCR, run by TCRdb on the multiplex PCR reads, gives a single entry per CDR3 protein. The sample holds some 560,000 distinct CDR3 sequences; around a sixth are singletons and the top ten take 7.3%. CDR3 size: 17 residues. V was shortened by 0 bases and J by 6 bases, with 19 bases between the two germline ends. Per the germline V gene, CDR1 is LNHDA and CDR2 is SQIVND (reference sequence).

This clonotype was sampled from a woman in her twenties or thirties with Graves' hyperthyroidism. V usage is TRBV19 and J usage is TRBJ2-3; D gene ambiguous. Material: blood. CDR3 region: CASSIDTRPDPQDTQYF. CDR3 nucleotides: TGTGCCAGTAGTATAGATACACGGCCCGACCCCCAGGATACGCAGTATTTT.